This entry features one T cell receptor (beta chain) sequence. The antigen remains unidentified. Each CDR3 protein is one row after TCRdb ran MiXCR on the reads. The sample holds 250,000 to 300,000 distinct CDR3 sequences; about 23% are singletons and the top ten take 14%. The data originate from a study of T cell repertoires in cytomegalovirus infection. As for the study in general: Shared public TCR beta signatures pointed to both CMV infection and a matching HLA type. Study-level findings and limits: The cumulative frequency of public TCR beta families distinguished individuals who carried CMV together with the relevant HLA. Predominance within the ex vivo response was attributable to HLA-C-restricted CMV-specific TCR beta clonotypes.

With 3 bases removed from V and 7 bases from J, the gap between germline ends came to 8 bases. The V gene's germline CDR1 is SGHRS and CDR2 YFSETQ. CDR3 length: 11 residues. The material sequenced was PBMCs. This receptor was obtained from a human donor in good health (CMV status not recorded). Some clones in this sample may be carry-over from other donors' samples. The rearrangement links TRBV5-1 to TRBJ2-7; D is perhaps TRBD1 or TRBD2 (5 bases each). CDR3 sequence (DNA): TGCGCCAGCAGCTCCGAGGGGGAGCAGTACTTC. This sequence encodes CASSSEGEQYF.